The 15 T cell receptor beta chains presented below share a single source sample, sequenced in a study of early T cells in non-severe SARS-CoV-2 infection. MiXCR, run by TCRdb on the 5' RACE reads, gives a single entry per CDR3 protein. The profile shows about 31,000 distinct CDR3 sequences, 6% to 7.5% of them singletons. Specimen: whole blood, collected at baseline. The receptors were gathered from an adult who was a healthcare worker with PCR-confirmed SARS-CoV-2 infection or an uninfected control (not recorded which).

This clonotype was found many times. The V and J genes are TRBV3-1 and TRBJ2-1; weak D call: TRBD2 (6 bases). Per the germline V gene, CDR1 is LGHDT and CDR2 is YNNKEL (reference sequence). The CDR3 spans 17 residues. Between the trimmed V and J ends, which lost 2 bases and 0 bases, there was a span of 14 bases. The CDR3 loop reads CASSQPESSGSYNEQFF. The DNA of the CDR3 is TGTGCCAGCAGCCAACCCGAGAGTAGCGGCTCCTACAATGAGCAGTTCTTC.

Ten or more counts support this clonotype. This chain links TRBV12-3 or TRBV12-4 with TRBJ2-7; 8 bases fit TRBD1. The CDR3 extends over 17 amino acids. Unmatched junction bases numbered 15, after V lost 5 bases and J lost 3 bases. The CDR3 DNA reads TGTGCCAGCAGTCCCGGACAGGGTCGGTATGGGGACTACGAGCAGTACTTC. It yields the protein CASSPGQGRYGDYEQYF.

In its sample, this clonotype was seen a few times. The V gene is TRBV20-1, the J gene TRBJ2-3, with TRBD2 identical over 9 bases. The CDR3 extends over 14 amino acids. The V segment lost 4 bases and the J segment 0 bases; nucleotides outside the gene matches: 2. Germline-derived CDR1 and CDR2 are DFQATT and SNEGSKA (reference sequence). CDR3 loop: CSATSGESTDTQYF. CDR3 DNA: TGCAGTGCTACTAGCGGGGAGAGCACAGATACGCAGTATTTT.

The sample holds many counts of this clonotype. The chain is built from TRBV6-5 and TRBJ2-1; TRBD2 might be the D (5 bases). Trimming cost V 6 bases and J 0 bases, with 6 bases left between them. The CDR3 covers 13 residues. Germline values: CDR1 MNHEY, CDR2 SVGAGI. The CDR3 DNA is TGTGCCAGCAGAGAGGGCTCCTACAATGAGCAGTTCTTC. Translation: CASREGSYNEQFF.

This clonotype has a handful of counts. J is TRBJ1-4 and V is TRBV6-1; tentative D call: TRBD1 (5 bases). Trimming took off 3 bases at V and 8 bases at J, with 10 bases between the two ends. CDR1 is MNHNS, CDR2 SASEGT, per germline. The CDR3 totals 13 residues. The CDR3 loop reads CASSDPGREKLFF. For the CDR3, the DNA is TGTGCCAGCAGTGACCCAGGGAGAGAAAAACTGTTTTTT.

This clonotype has only a few counts. This chain connects TRBV20-1 to TRBJ2-7, with 14 bases identical to TRBD2. The CDR3 runs 14 residues. The germline CDR1 and CDR2 sequences are DFQATT and SNEGSKA (reference sequence). V was pared by 4 bases and J by 4 bases, with 3 bases of the junction left unmatched. The CDR3 nucleotides read TGCAGTGCTATTGGGACTAGCGGGAGTTACGAGCAGTACTTC. Its translation is CSAIGTSGSYEQYF.

Ten or more counts support this clonotype. The J gene is TRBJ2-1, the V gene TRBV7-2; D is undetermined. The CDR3 is made up of 15 amino acids. Germline assignment: CDR1 SGHTA and CDR2 FQGNSA. Deletions cut 3 bases from V and 2 bases from J, with 11 bases between. The CDR3 loop reads CASSLLVGTYNEQFF. The CDR3, as DNA: TGTGCCAGCAGCTTGCTAGTAGGGACCTACAATGAGCAGTTCTTC.

The chain links TRBV4-2 to TRBJ2-7, with no clear D. Germline V gene sequence: CDR1 LGHNA, CDR2 YNFKEQ. This CDR3 is built from 12 residues. V gave up 0 bases and J gave up 5 bases, with 5 bases separating them. The CDR3 protein is CASSQDRNEQYF. The CDR3 DNA follows: TGTGCCAGCAGCCAAGACAGGAACGAGCAGTACTTC.

This clonotype was counted only a few times. V gene TRBV7-9 combines with J gene TRBJ2-1; 8 bases map to TRBD1. The germline V gene encodes CDR1 SEHNR and CDR2 FQNEAQ (reference sequence). CDR3 size: 17 residues. With V trimmed by 3 bases and J by 6 bases, 13 bases remained unmatched. Here the CDR3 reads CASSFALGTGGLNEQFF. CDR3 bases: TGTGCCAGCAGCTTCGCCCTAGGGACAGGAGGGCTCAATGAGCAGTTCTTC. Combining the CDR3 with reference TRBV7-9 and TRBJ2-1 gives the whole variable domain DTGVSQNPRHKITKRGQNVTFRCDPISEHNRLYWYRQTLGQGPEFLTYFQNEAQLEKSRLLSDRFSAERPKGSFSTLEIQRTEQGDSAMYLCASSFALGTGGLNEQFFGPGTRLTVL.

This clonotype was counted many times. The chain joins TRBV4-3 to TRBJ2-3; D ambiguous. The CDR3 totals 15 residues. The germline V gene encodes CDR1 LGHNA and CDR2 YSLEER. With 0 bases removed from V and 2 bases from J, the gap between germline ends came to 9 bases. CDR3 loop: CASSQDGRFTDTQYF. The CDR3 DNA sequence: TGCGCCAGCAGCCAAGATGGCAGGTTCACAGATACGCAGTATTTT.

This clonotype was seen a few times. The V call is TRBV3-1, the J call TRBJ2-7; tentative D call: TRBD1 (6 bases). The CDR3 length is 14 residues. Per the germline V gene, CDR1 is LGHDT and CDR2 is YNNKEL (reference sequence). V was shortened by 4 bases and J by 3 bases, with 13 bases between the two germline ends. The chain's CDR3 is CASSPTGILYEQYF. CDR3 DNA: TGTGCCAGCAGCCCGACAGGAATCCTCTACGAGCAGTACTTC.

This clonotype appeared many times. The chain links TRBV5-6 to TRBJ2-5, with no clear D. This CDR3 has 13 amino acids. V dropped 0 bases and J dropped 1 base, with 4 bases sitting between them. Germline V gene sequence: CDR1 SGHDT, CDR2 YYEEEE. The CDR3 here is CASSLVSQETQYF. The CDR3 DNA is TGTGCCAGCAGCTTGGTGAGCCAAGAGACCCAGTACTTC.

This clonotype was seen ten or more times. The chain has TRBV7-2 and TRBJ2-7, with D uncertain. The CDR3 loop spans 14 amino acids. Germline V lookup: CDR1 SGHTA, CDR2 FQGNSA. The V end was cut by 1 base, the J end by 3 bases, with 10 bases between. CDR3 sequence (DNA): TGTGCCAGCAGCTTAGGTTCAGGAAACTACGAGCAGTACTTC. This encodes CASSLGSGNYEQYF.

This rearrangement joins TRBV10-2 to TRBJ2-7; the D gene is possibly TRBD1 (5 bases). Trimming cost V 5 bases and J 5 bases, with 13 bases left between them. Germline CDR1 and CDR2: WSHSY and SAAADI. The CDR3 contains 13 residues. CDR3 sequence: CASSKQGFDEQYV. CDR3 in DNA: TGCGCCAGCAGTAAGCAGGGCTTCGACGAGCAGTACGTC.

About this clonotype itself: One base away lies a much larger clone, so this may be a sequencing read error. The V gene is TRBV7-6, the J gene TRBJ1-4, with a weak D call TRBD1 (5 bases). Looked up from germline, CDR1 is SGHVS and CDR2 is FNYEAQ. The CDR3 is 15 residues long. CDR3 protein: CASGLETAFNEKLFF. The CDR3 DNA sequence: TGTGCCAGCGGCTTAGAGACAGCCTTCAATGAAAAACTGTTTTTT.